The rows below give T cell receptor beta chains drawn from one sample of a study of a mutant IDH1 vaccine in newly diagnosed glioma. The data were produced by immunoSEQ multiplex PCR, yet TCRdb's version contains in-frame clones alone and is incomplete. The data show about 88,000 clones, over 70% seen once. The input for sequencing was PBMCs, taken from a glioma patient treated with radiotherapy, temozolomide or both. These receptors were collected from a man aged 35 to 55 with glioma. Some clones in this sample may be carry-over from other donors' samples. CDR3s include the opening cysteine and the closing phenylalanine or tryptophan. D genes are given only for firm matches. Only part of the rows carry a size: once, few, many, or a class if the clone is expanded.

V gene	clone size	D gene	J gene	CDR3 protein	CDR3 DNA
TRBV7-6	few	TRBD1	TRBJ1-1	CASSLALPGQGNTEAFF	TGTGCCAGCAGCTTAGCGCTCCCGGGACAGGGGAACACTGAAGCTTTCTTT
TRBV7-9	NA	NA	TRBJ1-4	CASSKLGADFGNEKLFF	TGTGCCAGCAGTAAATTGGGCGCCGATTTTGGAAATGAAAAACTGTTTTTT
TRBV5-4	NA	NA	TRBJ2-7	CASSLDGVTYEQYF	TGTGCCAGCAGCTTGGATGGTGTTACTTACGAGCAGTACTTC
TRBV6-4	NA	NA	TRBJ2-7	CASSDSVIF	TGTGCCAGCAGTGACTCGGTGATCTTC
TRBV6-1	once	TRBD2	TRBJ2-1	CASSEASGAYNEQFF	TGTGCCAGCAGTGAAGCTAGCGGGGCCTACAATGAGCAGTTCTTC
TRBV30	NA	NA	TRBJ1-5	CAWSVPGGLSQPQHF	TGTGCCTGGAGTGTACCAGGAGGGTTAAGTCAGCCCCAGCATTTT
TRBV2	NA	NA	TRBJ2-3	CASSVFPGTDTQYF	TGTGCCAGCAGTGTATTCCCAGGCACAGATACGCAGTATTTT
TRBV5-4	NA	NA	TRBJ2-1	CASSLDEGIYNEQFF	TGTGCCAGCAGCTTGGACGAAGGGATCTACAATGAGCAGTTCTTC
TRBV27	NA	NA	TRBJ1-1	CASSSQLKQGSYTEAFF	TGTGCCAGCAGTTCCCAACTAAAACAGGGAAGCTACACTGAAGCTTTCTTT
TRBV7-2	NA	TRBD1	TRBJ2-7	CASSPGQGPYEQYF	TGTGCCAGCAGCCCCGGACAGGGACCCTACGAGCAGTACTTC
TRBV30	NA	NA	TRBJ1-6	CAWSPQGAHSPLHF	TGTGCCTGGAGCCCACAGGGTGCCCATTCACCCCTCCACTTT
TRBV6-5	NA	NA	TRBJ1-6	CASSYGGGGRNSPLHF	TGTGCCAGCAGTTACGGGGGGGGCGGACGGAATTCACCCCTCCACTTT
TRBV2	NA	TRBD1	TRBJ2-1	CASSARDSYLNNEQFF	TGTGCCAGCAGTGCAAGGGACAGTTACTTGAACAATGAGCAGTTCTTC
TRBV5-1	NA	NA	TRBJ2-4	CASSLEGGIAKNIQYF	TGCGCCAGCAGCTTGGAAGGGGGTATAGCCAAAAACATTCAGTACTTC
TRBV7-8	NA	TRBD1	TRBJ1-1	CASSLDLGGSEAFF	TGTGCCAGCAGCTTAGATCTAGGGGGCTCTGAAGCTTTCTTT
TRBV19	NA	NA	TRBJ2-3	CASSIPYADTQYF	TGTGCCAGTAGTATCCCCTACGCAGATACGCAGTATTTT
TRBV13	NA	TRBD1	TRBJ1-1	CASSFYRGTAYGEAFF	TGTGCCAGCAGCTTCTACAGGGGTACGGCCTATGGTGAAGCTTTCTTT
TRBV10-3	NA	TRBD2	TRBJ2-3	CAIKGLAGTDTQYF	TGTGCCATCAAGGGACTAGCGGGCACAGATACGCAGTATTTT
TRBV14	NA	NA	TRBJ2-6	CASSPLGAGANVLTF	TGTGCCAGCAGCCCCCTTGGGGCTGGGGCCAACGTCCTGACTTTC
TRBV6-1	NA	NA	TRBJ1-5	CASNPQRYNNQPQHF	TGTGCCAGCAACCCCCAAAGGTACAACAATCAGCCCCAGCATTTT
TRBV4-2	NA	TRBD2	TRBJ2-2	CASSQDVAGLAGRELFF	TGTGCCAGCAGCCAAGATGTTGCGGGACTAGCGGGGAGGGAGCTGTTTTTT
TRBV4-1	NA	NA	TRBJ2-7	CASSLSGQAYEQYF	TGCGCCAGCAGCTTATCGGGACAAGCCTACGAGCAGTACTTC
TRBV6-5	NA	NA	TRBJ2-7	CASSYGAGASYEQYF	TGTGCCAGCAGTTACGGAGCAGGGGCCTCCTACGAGCAGTACTTC
TRBV6-5	once	NA	TRBJ1-5	CASSYPGMPQHF	TGTGCCAGCAGTTACCCGGGGATGCCCCAGCATTTT
TRBV5-4	NA	TRBD1	TRBJ2-1	CASSTRQGARNEQFF	TGTGCCAGCAGCACCAGACAGGGGGCTAGGAATGAGCAGTTCTTC
TRBV18	once	NA	TRBJ2-1	CASSPPGGLRDEQFF	TGTGCCAGCTCCCCCCCAGGGGGGCTCAGGGATGAGCAGTTCTTC
TRBV6-5	NA	NA	TRBJ2-7	CASSYSGTVAYEQYF	TGTGCCAGCAGTTACTCCGGGACTGTAGCCTACGAGCAGTACTTC
TRBV4-2	NA	NA	TRBJ1-5	CASSLDNQPQHF	TGTGCCAGCAGCCTCGACAATCAGCCCCAGCATTTT
TRBV13	NA	NA	TRBJ1-6	CASSLSYLDVGGNSPLHF	TGTGCCAGCAGCTTATCATACCTGGACGTCGGGGGCAATTCACCCCTCCACTTT
TRBV29-1	once	NA	TRBJ2-2	CSVVSPGRGRTGELFF	TGCAGCGTTGTAAGTCCGGGAAGGGGGAGGACCGGGGAGCTGTTTTTT
TRBV11-2	NA	TRBD2	TRBJ2-1	CASSRLRAGDYNEQFF	TGTGCCAGCAGTCGACTACGGGCGGGGGACTACAATGAGCAGTTCTTC
TRBV5-1	NA	NA	TRBJ2-1	CASQLGGGNEQFF	TGCGCCAGTCAATTAGGGGGGGGGAATGAGCAGTTCTTC